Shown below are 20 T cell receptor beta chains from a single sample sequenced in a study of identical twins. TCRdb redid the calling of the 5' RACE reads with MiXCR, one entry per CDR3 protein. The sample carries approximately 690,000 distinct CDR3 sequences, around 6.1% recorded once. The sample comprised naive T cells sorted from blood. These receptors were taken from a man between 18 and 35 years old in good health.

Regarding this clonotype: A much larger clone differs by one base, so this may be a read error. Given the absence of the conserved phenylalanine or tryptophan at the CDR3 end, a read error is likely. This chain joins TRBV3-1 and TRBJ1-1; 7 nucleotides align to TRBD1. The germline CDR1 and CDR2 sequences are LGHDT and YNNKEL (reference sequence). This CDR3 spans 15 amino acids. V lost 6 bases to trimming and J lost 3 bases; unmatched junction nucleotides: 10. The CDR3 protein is CASSRTGARDTEAFC. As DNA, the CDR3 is TGTGCCAGCAGTAGAACAGGGGCTCGGGACACTGAAGCTTTCTGT.

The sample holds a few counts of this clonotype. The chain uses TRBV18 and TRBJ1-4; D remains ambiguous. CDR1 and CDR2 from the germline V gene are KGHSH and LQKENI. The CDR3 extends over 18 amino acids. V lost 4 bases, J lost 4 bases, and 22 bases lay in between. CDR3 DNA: TGTGCCAGCTCACTCGGTGGGGAACCCTCGAGAAGTAATGAAAAACTGTTTTTT. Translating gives CASSLGGEPSRSNEKLFF.

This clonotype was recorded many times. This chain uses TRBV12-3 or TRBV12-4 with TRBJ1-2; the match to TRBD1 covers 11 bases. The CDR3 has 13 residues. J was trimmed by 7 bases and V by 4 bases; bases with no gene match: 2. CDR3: CASSWTGGGGYTF. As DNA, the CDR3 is TGTGCCAGCAGTTGGACAGGGGGCGGTGGCTACACCTTC.

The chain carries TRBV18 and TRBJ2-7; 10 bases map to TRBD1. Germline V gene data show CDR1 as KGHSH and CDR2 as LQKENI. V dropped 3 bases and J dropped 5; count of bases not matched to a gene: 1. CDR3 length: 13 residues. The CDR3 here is CASSPGQGNEQYF. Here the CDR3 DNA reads TGTGCCAGCTCACCGGGACAGGGGAACGAGCAGTACTTC. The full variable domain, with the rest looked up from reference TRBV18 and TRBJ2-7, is NAGVMQNPRHLVRRRGQEARLRCSPMKGHSHVYWYRQLPEEGLKFMVYLQKENIIDESGMPKERFSAEFPKEGPSILRIQQVVRGDSAAYFCASSPGQGNEQYFGPGTRLTVT.

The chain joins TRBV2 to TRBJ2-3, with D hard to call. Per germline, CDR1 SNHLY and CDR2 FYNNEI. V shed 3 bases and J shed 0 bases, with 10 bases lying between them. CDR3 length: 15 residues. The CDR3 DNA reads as TGTGCCAGCAGTGAGTGGAGCAGAAGCACAGATACGCAGTATTTT. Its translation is CASSEWSRSTDTQYF. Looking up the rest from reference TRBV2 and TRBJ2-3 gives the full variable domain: EPEVTQTPSHQVTQMGQEVILRCVPISNHLYFYWYRQILGQKVEFLVSFYNNEISEKSEIFDDQFSVERPDGSNFTLKIRSTKLEDSAMYFCASSEWSRSTDTQYFGPGTRLTVL.

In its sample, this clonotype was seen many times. This chain's CDR3 is CASSFWREGTDTQYF. The CDR3 DNA follows: TGTGCCAGCAGCTTTTGGCGGGAGGGCACAGATACGCAGTATTTT. The rearrangement links TRBV7-2 to TRBJ2-3; 8 positions match TRBD2. The germline CDR1 and CDR2 sequences are SGHTA and FQGNSA. The length of the CDR3 is 15 residues. The ends lost 3 bases at V and 1 base at J; junction bases unmatched: 3.

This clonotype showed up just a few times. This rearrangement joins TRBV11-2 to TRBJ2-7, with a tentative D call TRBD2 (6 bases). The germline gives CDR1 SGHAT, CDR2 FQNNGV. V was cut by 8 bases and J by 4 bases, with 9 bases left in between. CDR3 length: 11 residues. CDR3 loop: CASGSGYEQYV. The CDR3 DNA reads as TGTGCCAGCGGTAGCGGTTACGAGCAGTACGTC.

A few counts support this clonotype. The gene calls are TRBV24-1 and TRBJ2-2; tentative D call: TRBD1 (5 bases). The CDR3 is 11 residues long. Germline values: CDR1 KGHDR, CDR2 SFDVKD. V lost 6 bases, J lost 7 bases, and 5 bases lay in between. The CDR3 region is CATSRGGELFF. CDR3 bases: TGTGCCACCAGTAGGGGCGGGGAGCTGTTTTTT.

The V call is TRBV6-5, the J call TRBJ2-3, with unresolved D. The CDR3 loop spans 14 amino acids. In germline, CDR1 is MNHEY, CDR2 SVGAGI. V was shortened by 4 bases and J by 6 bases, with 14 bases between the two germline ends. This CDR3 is CASSFRPVRDTQYF. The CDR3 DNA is TGTGCCAGCAGTTTCCGGCCGGTTCGCGATACGCAGTATTTT.

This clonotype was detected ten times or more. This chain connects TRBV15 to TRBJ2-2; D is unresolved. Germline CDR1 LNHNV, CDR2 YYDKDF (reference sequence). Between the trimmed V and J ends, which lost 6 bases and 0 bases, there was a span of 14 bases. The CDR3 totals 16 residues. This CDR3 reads CATRGRIASNTGELFF. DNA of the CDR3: TGTGCCACCAGGGGTCGGATAGCCTCGAACACCGGGGAGCTGTTTTTT.

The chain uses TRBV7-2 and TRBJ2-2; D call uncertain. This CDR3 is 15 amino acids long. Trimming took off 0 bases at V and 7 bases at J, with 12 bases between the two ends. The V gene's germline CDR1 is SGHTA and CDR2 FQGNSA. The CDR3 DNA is TGTGCCAGCAGCTTAGCCTCCCCGGGTGGCGGGGAGCTGTTTTTT. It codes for CASSLASPGGGELFF.

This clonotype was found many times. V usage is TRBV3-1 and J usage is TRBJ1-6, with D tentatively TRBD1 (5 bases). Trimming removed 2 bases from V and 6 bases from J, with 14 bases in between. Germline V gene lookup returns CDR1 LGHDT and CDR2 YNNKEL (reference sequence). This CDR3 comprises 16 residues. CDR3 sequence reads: CASSQYSGTANSPLHF. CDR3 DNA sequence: TGTGCCAGCAGCCAATACTCCGGGACGGCTAATTCACCCCTCCACTTT.

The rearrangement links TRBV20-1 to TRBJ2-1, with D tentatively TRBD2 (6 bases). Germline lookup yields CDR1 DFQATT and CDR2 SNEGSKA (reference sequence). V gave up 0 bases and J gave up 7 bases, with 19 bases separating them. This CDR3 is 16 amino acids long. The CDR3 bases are TGCAGTGCTAGAGATAGGGTTAGCGGACCTTGGAATGAGCAGTTCTTC. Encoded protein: CSARDRVSGPWNEQFF.

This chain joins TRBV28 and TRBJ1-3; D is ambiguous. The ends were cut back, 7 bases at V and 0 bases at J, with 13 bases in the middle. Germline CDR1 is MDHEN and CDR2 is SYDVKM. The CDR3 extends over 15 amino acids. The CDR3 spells CASIMDAASGNTIYF. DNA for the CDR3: TGTGCCAGCATTATGGACGCAGCCTCTGGAAACACCATATATTTT.

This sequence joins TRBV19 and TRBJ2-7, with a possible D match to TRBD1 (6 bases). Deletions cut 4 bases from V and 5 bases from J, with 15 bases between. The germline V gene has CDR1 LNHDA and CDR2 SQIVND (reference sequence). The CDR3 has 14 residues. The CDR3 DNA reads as TGTGCCAGTAGTACCCGGGACACTGGGCACGAGCAGTACTTC. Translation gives CASSTRDTGHEQYF.

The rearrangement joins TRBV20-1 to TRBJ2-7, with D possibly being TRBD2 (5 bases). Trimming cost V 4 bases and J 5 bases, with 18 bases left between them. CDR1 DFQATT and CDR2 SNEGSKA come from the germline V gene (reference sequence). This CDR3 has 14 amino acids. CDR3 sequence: CSATWTQRANEQYF. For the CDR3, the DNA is TGCAGTGCTACTTGGACCCAGAGGGCCAACGAGCAGTACTTC.

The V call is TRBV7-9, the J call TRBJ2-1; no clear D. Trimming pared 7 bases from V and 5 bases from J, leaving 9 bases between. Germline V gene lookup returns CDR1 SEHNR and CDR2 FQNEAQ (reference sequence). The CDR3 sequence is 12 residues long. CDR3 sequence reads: CASKTRNNEQFF. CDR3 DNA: TGTGCCAGCAAAACAAGGAACAATGAGCAGTTCTTC.

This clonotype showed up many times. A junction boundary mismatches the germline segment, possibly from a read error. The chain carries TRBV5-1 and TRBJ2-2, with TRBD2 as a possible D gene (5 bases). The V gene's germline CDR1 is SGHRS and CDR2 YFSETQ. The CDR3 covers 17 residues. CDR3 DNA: TGCGCCAGCAGCTTGCAAAATAGCGTACCGAACGCCGGGGAGCTGTTTTTT. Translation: CASSLQNSVPNAGELFF.

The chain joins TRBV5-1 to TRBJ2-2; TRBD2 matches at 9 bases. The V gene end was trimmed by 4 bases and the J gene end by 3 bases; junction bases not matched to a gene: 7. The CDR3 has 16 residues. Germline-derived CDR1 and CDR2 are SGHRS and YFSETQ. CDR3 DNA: TGCGCCAGCAGCCCCGGACTAGCGAGGGACACCGGGGAGCTGTTTTTT. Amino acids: CASSPGLARDTGELFF.

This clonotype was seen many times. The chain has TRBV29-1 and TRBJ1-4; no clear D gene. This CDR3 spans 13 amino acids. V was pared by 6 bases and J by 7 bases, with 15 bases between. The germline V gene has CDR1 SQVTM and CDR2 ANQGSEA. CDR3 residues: CSVQDGYIEKLFF. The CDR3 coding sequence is TGCAGCGTCCAGGACGGGTATATTGAAAAACTGTTTTTT.